This entry lists 27 T cell receptor beta chains sequenced from one sample in a study of CD8+ T cells in alopecia areata. The treatment: oral pan-JAK inhibitor, 5-10 mg twice daily. Investigators isolated RNA and reverse transcribed it into cDNA to act as the sequencing template. Sequencing was performed with immunoSEQ multiplex PCR; in TCRdb, only in-frame clones are kept and a portion is missing. Of 200,000 to 250,000 clones detected, over 60% appear once; the ten largest clones hold roughly 1.2%. The material was CD4+ T cells sorted from blood, obtained around week 44, from a patient treated with tofacitinib. Receptors originate from a human donor with alopecia areata.

The J gene is TRBJ2-2, the V gene TRBV30; D is possibly TRBD2 (5 bases). Trimming took 0 bases from V and 7 from J, leaving 9 bases between them. This CDR3 region has 13 residues. CDR1 GTSNPN and CDR2 SVGIG come from the germline V gene (reference sequence). The CDR3 sequence is CAWSVLRDGELFF. In DNA, the CDR3 is TGTGCCTGGAGTGTACTACGGGACGGGGAGCTGTTTTTT. The variable domain in full, completed from reference TRBV30 and TRBJ2-2, reads SQTIHQWPATLVQPVGSPLSLECTVEGTSNPNLYWYRQAAGRGLQLLFYSVGIGQISSEVPQNLSASRPQDRQFILSSKKLLLSDSGFYLCAWSVLRDGELFFGEGSRLTVL.

The chain combines TRBV27 with TRBJ1-6; D is undetermined. Germline CDR1 MNHEY, CDR2 SMNVEV (reference sequence). The CDR3 is 14 residues long. V was pared by 6 bases and J by 0 bases, with 6 bases between. The CDR3 here is CASRVGSYNSPLHF. In DNA form, the CDR3 reads TGTGCCAGCAGGGTAGGCTCCTATAATTCACCCCTCCACTTT.

This clone has at least ten counts. This chain joins TRBV19 and TRBJ1-1, with D possibly TRBD1 on 5 matching bases. This CDR3 has 14 amino acids. Between the trimmed V and J ends, which lost 4 bases and 2 bases, there was a span of 11 bases. Germline CDR1 is LNHDA and CDR2 is SQIVND (reference sequence). CDR3 loop: CASSRSRDNTEAFF. CDR3 coding DNA: TGTGCCAGTAGTAGGAGCCGGGACAACACTGAAGCTTTCTTT.

This chain joins TRBV5-1 and TRBJ2-1, with 10 positions matching TRBD1. Trimming cost V 3 bases and J 0 bases; bases outside gene matches: 12. Per germline, CDR1 SGHRS and CDR2 YFSETQ. The CDR3 runs 19 residues. The CDR3: CASSSGQGVTLYSYNEQFF. The DNA for the CDR3 is TGCGCCAGCAGCTCAGGACAGGGGGTTACCCTCTACTCCTACAATGAGCAGTTCTTC.

The chain carries TRBV29-1 and TRBJ2-5; TRBD1 aligns across 10 bases. This CDR3 has 16 amino acids. The trim removed 0 bases at V and 4 bases at J, leaving 8 bases unmatched. CDR1 and CDR2 (germline): SQVTM, ANQGSEA. The CDR3 sequence is CSVEDKGQGWGETQYF. The DNA of the CDR3 is TGCAGCGTTGAAGATAAGGGACAGGGGTGGGGAGAGACCCAGTACTTC.

The chain has TRBV28 and TRBJ1-2; D is uncertain. Germline CDR1 is MDHEN and CDR2 is SYDVKM. CDR3 size: 12 residues. V was trimmed by 5 bases and J by 0 bases, leaving 4 bases between them. Written as DNA, the CDR3 is TGTGCCAGCAGTCGAGCTAACTATGGCTACACCTTC. This encodes CASSRANYGYTF.

The chain combines TRBV7-3 with TRBJ2-6; TRBD2 might be the D (5 bases). Germline values: CDR1 SGHTA, CDR2 FQGTGA. This CDR3 spans 18 amino acids. V was cut by 5 bases and J by 2 bases, with 19 bases left in between. CDR3 amino acids: CASSMTPVRGTGANVLTF. The CDR3 nucleotides are TGTGCCAGCAGCATGACACCGGTACGGGGTACTGGGGCCAACGTCCTGACTTTC.

The chain is built from TRBV29-1 and TRBJ2-4; TRBD1 agrees at 8 bases. The junction had 16 bases not matched to a gene; V was cut back by 4 bases and J by 5 bases. Germline values: CDR1 SQVTM, CDR2 ANQGSEA. The CDR3 runs to 17 residues. CDR3 sequence: CSVVGNQGAQDENIQYF. The CDR3 coding sequence is TGCAGCGTTGTGGGAAACCAGGGGGCGCAGGACGAAAACATTCAGTACTTC.

The J gene is TRBJ1-2, the V gene TRBV14, with D uncertain. The CDR3 extends over 13 amino acids. In germline, CDR1 is SGHDN, CDR2 FVKESK. The V end lost 10 bases, the J end lost 8 bases, and 20 bases lay between the germline ends. Here the CDR3 DNA reads TGTGCCACAGCACAGACGGCGTGGAGCGGCTACACCTTC. It codes for CATAQTAWSGYTF.

This chain uses TRBV2 with TRBJ2-1; D is possibly TRBD1 (6 bases). The CDR3 consists of 13 residues. V was cut by 5 bases and J by 6 bases, with 11 bases left in between. Germline loops: CDR1 SNHLY, CDR2 FYNNEI. The CDR3 region has the DNA TGTGCCAGCAGTTCTAAACAGGGCAATGAGCAGTTCTTC. It codes for CASSSKQGNEQFF.

This clone appeared a few times. This rearrangement joins TRBV2 to TRBJ2-7, with D perhaps TRBD1 (7 bases). The ends were cut back, 8 bases at V and 5 bases at J, with 16 bases in the middle. CDR3 size: 13 residues. Germline V CDR1 and CDR2: SNHLY, FYNNEI. The CDR3 here is CASRGRGQHEQYF. In nucleotides, the CDR3 is TGTGCCAGCCGGGGGCGGGGACAGCACGAGCAGTACTTC.

The V and J genes are TRBV19 and TRBJ1-6; 7 nucleotides match TRBD1. Trimming cost V 8 bases and J 2 bases; bases outside gene matches: 6. The CDR3 contains 15 residues. The germline CDR1 and CDR2 sequences are LNHDA and SQIVND (reference sequence). CDR3 sequence: CASRPDRAYNSPLHF. The CDR3 coding sequence is TGTGCCAGTCGGCCTGACAGGGCCTATAATTCACCCCTCCACTTT. The full variable domain, in which reference TRBV19 and TRBJ1-6 provide the parts outside the CDR3, is DGGITQSPKYLFRKEGQNVTLSCEQNLNHDAMYWYRQDPGQGLRLIYYSQIVNDFQKGDIAEGYSVSREKKESFPLTVTSAQKNPTAFYLCASRPDRAYNSPLHFGNGTRLTVT.

The chain combines TRBV6-5 with TRBJ1-1; D is unresolved. The germline V gene encodes CDR1 MNHEY and CDR2 SVGAGI. Deletions cut 6 bases from V and 13 bases from J, with 21 bases between. The CDR3 is 13 amino acids. The CDR3 reads CASSEHPWFAGFF. The CDR3 region has the DNA TGTGCCAGCAGCGAACACCCCTGGTTCGCTGGTTTCTTT.

The V call is TRBV5-1, the J call TRBJ1-4; D is possibly TRBD1 (5 bases). There are 15 residues in the CDR3. Trimming removed 2 bases from V and 0 bases from J, with 8 bases in between. CDR1 is SGHRS, CDR2 YFSETQ, per germline. CDR3 loop: CASSFGQTTNEKLFF. The CDR3 DNA is TGCGCCAGCAGCTTTGGACAAACAACTAATGAAAAACTGTTTTTT. The variable domain in full, completed from reference TRBV5-1 and TRBJ1-4, reads KAGVTQTPRYLIKTRGQQVTLSCSPISGHRSVSWYQQTPGQGLQFLFEYFSETQRNKGNFPGRFSGRQFSNSRSEMNVSTLELGDSALYLCASSFGQTTNEKLFFGSGTQLSVL.

This clone was counted a few times. This chain joins TRBV9 and TRBJ2-6; D may match TRBD1 or TRBD2 (5 bases each). CDR1 is SGDLS, CDR2 YYNGEE, per germline. V lost 3 bases and J lost 2, with 6 bases in between. This CDR3 has 14 residues. The CDR3 spells CASSGDAGANVLTF. The CDR3 DNA reads TGTGCCAGCAGCGGGGACGCTGGGGCCAACGTCCTGACTTTC. The full variable domain, with the rest looked up from reference TRBV9 and TRBJ2-6, is DSGVTQTPKHLITATGQRVTLRCSPRSGDLSVYWYQQSLDQGLQFLIQYYNGEERAKGNILERFSAQQFPDLHSELNLSSLELGDSALYFCASSGDAGANVLTFGAGSRLTVL.

This rearrangement joins TRBV14 to TRBJ1-2, with 7 bases that match TRBD1. J lost 5 bases, V lost 0 bases, and 9 bases had no gene match. Looked up from germline, CDR1 is SGHDN and CDR2 is FVKESK. The CDR3 consists of 16 residues. The CDR3: CASSQDRAGGLYGYTF. The CDR3 coding sequence is TGTGCCAGCAGCCAAGATCGGGCAGGGGGGCTATATGGCTACACCTTC.

V is TRBV30 and J is TRBJ1-5; 7 bases align to TRBD1. This CDR3 has 15 amino acids. V trimming: 0 bases; J trimming: 1 base; junction bases outside the gene matches: 3. Germline V gene lookup returns CDR1 GTSNPN and CDR2 SVGIG (reference sequence). CDR3 coding DNA: TGTGCCTGGAGTGTTCAGGGGGTGAGCAATCAGCCCCAGCATTTT. This translates into CAWSVQGVSNQPQHF.

V and J are TRBV2 and TRBJ1-1; D perhaps matches TRBD1 (5 bases). Trimming took 3 bases from V and 1 from J, leaving 9 bases between them. The length of the CDR3 is 14 residues. The germline gives CDR1 SNHLY, CDR2 FYNNEI. The CDR3 bases are TGTGCCAGCAGTGAGGGGCCGGCGAACACTGAAGCTTTCTTT. This codes for CASSEGPANTEAFF.

This clone has only a few counts. The chain carries TRBV7-8 and TRBJ2-3; D not resolved. The CDR3 extends over 13 amino acids. Germline CDR1 and CDR2: SGHVS and FQNEAQ. V dropped 3 bases and J dropped 6 bases, with 10 bases sitting between them. Here the CDR3 reads CASSFEGPDTQYF. As DNA, the CDR3 is TGTGCCAGCAGCTTTGAAGGTCCCGATACGCAGTATTTT.

The gene calls are TRBV9 and TRBJ2-1; perhaps TRBD2 as D (6 bases). Germline CDR1 and CDR2: SGDLS and YYNGEE. The CDR3 covers 15 residues. V dropped 2 bases and J dropped 6 bases, with 15 bases sitting between them. CDR3 region: CASSVQTGTSNEQFF. The CDR3 coding sequence is TGTGCCAGCAGCGTTCAAACCGGGACTTCCAATGAGCAGTTCTTC.

This clone was picked up a small number of times. The rearrangement joins TRBV29-1 to TRBJ2-3; D unresolved. CDR3 length equals 12 residues. CDR1 SQVTM and CDR2 ANQGSEA come from the germline V gene. With 4 bases removed from V and 1 base from J, the gap between germline ends came to 6 bases. The CDR3 DNA sequence: TGCAGCGTTGGCCCCCGCACAGATACGCAGTATTTT. The encoded protein is CSVGPRTDTQYF.

Of note for this clone: The sample carries other DNA sequences with the same CDR3. V is TRBV7-2 and J is TRBJ2-3; 8 bases fit TRBD2. Trimming removed 2 bases from V and 6 bases from J; junction bases left unmatched: 7. CDR3 size: 15 residues. The germline CDR1 and CDR2 sequences are SGHTA and FQGNSA. The CDR3 sequence: CASSLLGGGGDTQYF. The CDR3 DNA sequence: TGTGCCAGCAGCTTATTGGGGGGCGGGGGGGATACGCAGTATTTT. Full variable domain (missing parts from reference TRBV7-2 and TRBJ2-3): GAGVSQSPSNKVTEKGKDVELRCDPISGHTALYWYRQSLGQGLEFLIYFQGNSAPDKSGLPSDRFSAERTGGSVSTLTIQRTQQEDSAVYLCASSLLGGGGDTQYFGPGTRLTVL.

The rearrangement uses TRBV7-3 and TRBJ1-6; D is possibly TRBD1 (5 bases). The CDR3 is 15 residues long. The germline gives CDR1 SGHTA, CDR2 FQGTGA. V was clipped by 5 bases and J by 9 bases, with 17 bases between them. The CDR3 coding sequence is TGTGCCAGCAGCCGGCAAGGTGGGGGAAGTTCACCCCTCCACTTT. It specifies CASSRQGGGSSPLHF. The whole variable domain, filled in from reference TRBV7-3 and TRBJ1-6, reads GAGVSQTPSNKVTEKGKYVELRCDPISGHTALYWYRQSLGQGPEFLIYFQGTGAADDSGLPNDRFFAVRPEGSVSTLKIQRTERGDSAVYLCASSRQGGGSSPLHFGNGTRLTVT.

This clone was seen more than once but under ten times. This rearrangement joins TRBV30 to TRBJ1-4, with 7 bases matching TRBD1. V trimming: 2 bases; J trimming: 5 bases; junction bases outside the gene matches: 11. Germline CDR1 reads GTSNPN; CDR2 reads SVGIG (reference sequence). The CDR3 sequence is 16 residues long. The CDR3 is CAWSLGTDWGNEKLFF. CDR3 DNA: TGTGCCTGGAGTCTAGGGACAGACTGGGGGAATGAAAAACTGTTTTTT.

This clone was seen a few times. The chain combines TRBV6-1 with TRBJ1-1; D uncertain. CDR3 length: 13 residues. Germline V gives CDR1 MNHNS, CDR2 SASEGT. The V and J ends lost 2 bases and 2 bases respectively, with 6 bases between them. The CDR3 here is CASSENFNTEAFF. The CDR3 coding sequence is TGTGCCAGCAGTGAAAATTTTAACACTGAAGCTTTCTTT.

In the case of this clone: The identical CDR3 is also encoded by other nucleotide sequences in the sample. V is TRBV29-1 and J is TRBJ1-2; D not resolved. With 4 bases removed from V and 0 bases from J, the gap between germline ends came to 6 bases. In germline, CDR1 is SQVTM, CDR2 ANQGSEA. This CDR3 spans 12 amino acids. DNA for the CDR3: TGCAGCGTTGGCGGAGCTAACTATGGCTACACCTTC. This sequence encodes CSVGGANYGYTF.

This clone was detected only a few times. J is TRBJ2-1 and V is TRBV2; possibly TRBD2 for D (8 bases). Germline V gene data show CDR1 as SNHLY and CDR2 as FYNNEI. The CDR3 is 15 amino acids. V gave up 4 bases and J gave up 8 bases, with 18 bases separating them. CDR3 nucleotide sequence: TGTGCCAGCAGTGCCGGGAGGGGGCTTACTGATGAGCAGTTCTTC. Its translation: CASSAGRGLTDEQFF.